This T cell receptor beta chain was sequenced during a study of blood T cell repertoires in COVID-19. The overall study: Nucleic acid was either cDNA or gDNA, and it came from T cells, B-cell-depleted T cells, or PBMCs.

V lost 0 bases and J lost 5, with 8 bases in between. CDR1 SGHRS and CDR2 YFSETQ come from the germline V gene. The CDR3 totals 14 residues. Only in-frame clones appear in the TCRdb table, and some are missing; sequencing was by immunoSEQ multiplex PCR. Among about 180,000 clones listed, roughly 85% were seen once. This study enrolled people aged 18 to 89 from about 24 US geographic areas. The specimen sequenced was PBMCs or T cells enriched from blood (not recorded which). The clonotype originates from a middle-aged man who had recovered from COVID-19. The chain links TRBV5-1 to TRBJ1-4, with D tentatively TRBD1 (5 bases). CDR3 loop: CASSLDGQNEKLFF. CDR3 nucleotides: TGCGCCAGCAGCTTGGACGGACAAAATGAAAAACTGTTTTTT.